A selection of T cell receptor beta chains follows, all from one sample in a study of regulatory T cells in long-lasting Graves disease. TCRdb reprocessed the multiplex PCR reads with MiXCR, giving one entry per CDR3 protein. The sample has 500,000 or so distinct CDR3 sequences, about 16% seen once. The same data also went into a second study, on T cells in Graves' hyperthyroidism and ophthalmopathy.

This specimen consisted of peripheral blood mononuclear cells (PBMCs), obtained at new diagnosis, from a patient treated with antithyroid drugs. Receptors were obtained from a woman in her forties or fifties with Graves disease. Both conserved end residues are part of each CDR3. D genes are given only for firm matches. Only part of the rows carry a size: once, few, many, or a class if the clone is expanded.

abundance	v_gene	d_gene	j_gene	CDR3nt	CDR3aa
many	TRBV3-1	.	TRBJ1-1	TGTGCCAGCAGCCATGGGAAGAACACTGAAGCTTTCTTT	CASSHGKNTEAFF
few	TRBV7-9	TRBD1	TRBJ2-1	TGTGCCAGCAGCATACCGGGACAGGGAGACGGGGAGCAGTTCTTC	CASSIPGQGDGEQFF
.	TRBV6-1	.	TRBJ1-4	TGTGCCAGCTCCGAAGGGGCTGCTAATGAAAAACTGTTTTTT	CASSEGAANEKLFF
.	TRBV19	TRBD2	TRBJ2-1	TGTGCCAGTACCCACCGGGTGGGGGGGGGATACGGCGGGCAGTTCTTC	CASTHRVGGGYGGQFF
many	TRBV6-1	.	TRBJ1-6	TGTGCCAGCAGGCTAACAGGGAAGGGATCACCCCTCCACTTT	CASRLTGKGSPLHF
many	TRBV7-2	.	TRBJ2-2	TGTGCCAGCAGCTTATACACCGGGGAGCTGTTTTTT	CASSLYTGELFF
.	TRBV6-2/TRBV6-3	TRBD2	TRBJ2-5	TGTGCCAGCAGTGTAGTGAGCGGGGGGCCGGGAGAGACCCAGTACTTC	CASSVVSGGPGETQYF
few	TRBV10-3	.	TRBJ2-7	TGTGCCATCAGTAGCCGGGATGGGATCTCGTCCCACTTC	CAISSRDGISSHF
many	TRBV20-1	.	TRBJ1-3	TGCAGTGCTCACCGGGGCTCTGGAAACACCATATATTTT	CSAHRGSGNTIYF
.	TRBV28	TRBD1	TRBJ1-5	TGTGCCAGCTGCCGGGACAGGGGGCGCGACGGCAATCAGCCCCAGCATTTT	CASCRDRGRDGNQPQHF
many	TRBV28	.	TRBJ2-6	TGTGCCAGCAGTCCCGGGCGGGCTGGGGCCAACGTCCTGACTTTC	CASSPGRAGANVLTF
few	TRBV6-1	TRBD1	TRBJ1-1	TGTGCCAGCAGTACCGGGACAGGGATTCTAAAGAACACTGAAGCTTTCTTT	CASSTGTGILKNTEAFF
few	TRBV19	.	TRBJ1-1	TGTGCCAGCGAACAGGGAATGGGGACTGAAGCTTTCTTT	CASEQGMGTEAFF
many	TRBV5-5	.	TRBJ2-3	TGTGCCAGCATCCTAAGTGGGGTCCAGGGCACAGATACGCAGTATTTT	CASILSGVQGTDTQYF
few	TRBV19	.	TRBJ1-1	TGTGCCAGTAGTATGGCCAGGGTTAGCACTGAAGCTTTCTTT	CASSMARVSTEAFF
many	TRBV7-2	TRBD2	TRBJ2-7	TGTGCCAGCAGCTTCGGCGGGGGGGCCTACGAGCAGTACTTC	CASSFGGGAYEQYF
.	TRBV29-1	.	TRBJ2-1	TGCAGCGTTGAAGACCCTTATCGGAGTGAGCAGTTCTTC	CSVEDPYRSEQFF
many	TRBV5-1	.	TRBJ2-3	TGCGCCAGCAGCTTGGATGCGGGGAGCACAGATACGCAGTATTTT	CASSLDAGSTDTQYF
.	TRBV29-1	.	TRBJ2-7	TGCAGCATTGAGACTAGTTGGGGAGAGCAGTACTTC	CSIETSWGEQYF
.	TRBV3-1	.	TRBJ1-2	TGTGCCAGCAGCCAAGGGGTAGGGGAGACACATGGCTACACCTTC	CASSQGVGETHGYTF
few	TRBV28	TRBD1	TRBJ2-2	TGTGCCAGCAGTCCCCAGGGGGCGGCCGGGGAGCTGTTTTTT	CASSPQGAAGELFF
.	TRBV29-1	.	TRBJ1-2	TGCAGCGTTGAAGCAGGGGTCGGCTATGGCTACACCTTC	CSVEAGVGYGYTF
many	TRBV5-4	.	TRBJ2-2	TGTGCCAGCAGCTTGAAAGGGTCCGGGGAGCTGTTTTTT	CASSLKGSGELFF
few	TRBV7-2	TRBD1	TRBJ1-2	TGTGCCAGCAGCCGTGGACAGGCCCAAAACTATGGCTACACCTTC	CASSRGQAQNYGYTF
.	TRBV14	TRBD2	TRBJ2-6	TGTGCCAGCAGCCCTCAAGGGCGGGGGTTCTCTGGGGCCAACGTCCTGACTTTC	CASSPQGRGFSGANVLTF
many	TRBV5-5	.	TRBJ1-5	TGTGCCAGCAGCGCCTCGGGACAGCCCCAGCATTTT	CASSASGQPQHF
many	TRBV20-1	.	TRBJ1-2	TGCAGTGCTAGAGAGACTGAGATTTACTATGGCTACACCTTC	CSARETEIYYGYTF
many	TRBV11-2	TRBD2	TRBJ2-1	TGTGCCAGCAGCTTAGAAGGACTAGCGTTAAATGAGCAGTTCTTC	CASSLEGLALNEQFF
.	TRBV12-3/TRBV12-4	.	TRBJ1-2	TGTGCCAGCAGTTGGGGGATTGGGGCCGATATTAGCTATGGCTACACCTTC	CASSWGIGADISYGYTF
many	TRBV7-9	TRBD1	TRBJ1-4	TGTGCCAGCAGCTCATACGGAGGGACAGCCCATAATGAAAAACTGTTTTTT	CASSSYGGTAHNEKLFF
.	TRBV5-1	TRBD1	TRBJ1-2	TGCGCCAGCAGCTTGCAGGGGGCGCTTAATGGCTACACCTTC	CASSLQGALNGYTF
many	TRBV3-1	.	TRBJ1-1	TGTGCCAGCAGCCAAGTGGGGGTGGACACTGAAGCTTTCTTT	CASSQVGVDTEAFF
many	TRBV3-1	.	TRBJ2-7	TGTGCCAGCAGCCTTGCGGGGCTAATCTACGAGCAGTACTTC	CASSLAGLIYEQYF
many	TRBV6-1	.	TRBJ2-1	TGTGCCAGCAGTCAACTAGCAAATGAGCAGTTCTTC	CASSQLANEQFF
many	TRBV28	TRBD1	TRBJ2-1	TGTGCCAGCAGTTCCACAGGGGGCTTTGTGTACAATGAGCAGTTCTTC	CASSSTGGFVYNEQFF
few	TRBV5-1	TRBD1	TRBJ1-2	TGCGCCAGCAGCTTGGCCTGGTCAGGGGGAGCGTATGGCTACACCTTC	CASSLAWSGGAYGYTF
few	TRBV19	TRBD1	TRBJ1-4	TGTGCCAGTAGTTCCTTAAGGGGGCTCCTAGCAACTAATGAAAAACTGTTTTTT	CASSSLRGLLATNEKLFF
.	TRBV2	.	TRBJ2-5	TGTGCCAGCAAGGGAGGCCTAGAGCAAGAGACCCAGTACTTC	CASKGGLEQETQYF
.	TRBV20-1	.	TRBJ2-3	TGCAGTGCTAGAGATCTCCGGGGGCGCACAGATACGCAGTATTTT	CSARDLRGRTDTQYF
.	TRBV28	.	TRBJ1-6	TGTGCCAGCAGTCCATCCAGGGGAGGGAATTCACCCCTCCACTTT	CASSPSRGGNSPLHF
many	TRBV18	.	TRBJ1-1	TGTGCCAGCTCAACTGAGAGCACTGAAGCTTTCTTT	CASSTESTEAFF